The 3 T cell receptor beta chains listed next were all sequenced from one sample in a study of CD8+ T cells in alopecia areata. RNA was isolated and reverse transcribed to cDNA, the sequencing template. Sequencing used immunoSEQ multiplex PCR; TCRdb keeps in-frame clones, though not all of them. The data show roughly 190,000 clones, more than 55% seen once. Treatment specified: oral pan-JAK inhibitor, 5-10 mg twice daily. The sample in question was CD4+ T cells sorted from blood, obtained at roughly week 49, from a patient treated with tofacitinib. These receptors were obtained from a human donor with alopecia areata.

This chain joins TRBV30 and TRBJ1-4; unclear D gene. This CDR3 has 13 residues. The ends were cut back, 3 bases at V and 11 bases at J, with 16 bases in the middle. Germline CDR1 GTSNPN, CDR2 SVGIG (reference sequence). CDR3 bases: TGTGCCTGGAGCGACGGGCAGGCGGGGAAACTGTTTTTT. This encodes CAWSDGQAGKLFF. The full variable domain, with the rest looked up from reference TRBV30 and TRBJ1-4, is SQTIHQWPATLVQPVGSPLSLECTVEGTSNPNLYWYRQAAGRGLQLLFYSVGIGQISSEVPQNLSASRPQDRQFILSSKKLLLSDSGFYLCAWSDGQAGKLFFGSGTQLSVL.

The table lists this clone with many counts. CDR3 coding DNA: TGTGCCAGCAGCGTAGGAGTAAACTATGGCTACACCTTC. Translation: CASSVGVNYGYTF. V gene TRBV9 combines with J gene TRBJ1-2, with no clear D. The CDR3 contains 13 residues. V was clipped by 0 bases and J by 2 bases, with 5 bases between them. Germline CDR1 is SGDLS and CDR2 is YYNGEE.

The rearrangement uses TRBV27 and TRBJ2-7, with D hard to call. Per the germline V gene, CDR1 is MNHEY and CDR2 is SMNVEV (reference sequence). With 8 bases removed from V and 3 bases from J, the gap between germline ends came to 14 bases. The CDR3 contains 13 residues. The CDR3 nucleotides are TGTGCCAGCCGAAGAACCGGGTTCTACGAGCAGTACTTC. This translates into CASRRTGFYEQYF.